The clone carrying this TCR beta chain was seen only a few times. Different DNA sequences within this sample yield the same CDR3. Original analysis: Cell counts per sample came from amplifying reference gene primers. Only in-frame clones appear in the TCRdb table, and some are missing; sequencing was by immunoSEQ multiplex PCR. V, J and clone size are those of that table, while D and trimming were read from the DNA. The table has some 450,000 clones, approximately 89% seen once. The V gene lost 0 bases and the J gene lost 1 base, with 4 bases spanning the gap. The CDR3 is made up of 13 amino acids. The germline gives CDR1 SGHRS, CDR2 YFSETQ. Enrolled during active infection, Seattle patients were then followed longitudinally. The data derive from a study of blood T cell repertoires in COVID-19. Across the study: Donors in the United States, Italy and Spain gave samples during acute or convalescent COVID-19. PBMCs, B-cell-depleted T cells, or T cells were the source of the cDNA or gDNA that made up the material.

This clonotype was obtained from a woman in her forties or fifties with COVID-19, enrolled during active disease. The source material was peripheral blood. The chain joins TRBV5-1 to TRBJ1-1, with D uncertain. This chain's CDR3 is CASSLGANTEAFF. DNA for the CDR3: TGCGCCAGCAGCTTGGGGGCGAACACTGAAGCTTTCTTT.